Below, 4 T cell receptor beta chains from the same sample are listed, as sequenced in a study of human thymus T cells. In corrective heart surgery, resections were taken, and these provided the thymus tissue. TCRdb's copy holds only in-frame clones and misses some; the assay was immunoSEQ multiplex PCR. The data show 70,000 to 75,000 clones, with roughly 96% seen just once and about 0.03% held by the top ten. The sequencing input was thymus tissue. These receptor sequences come from a girl less than two years old with a congenital heart defect but otherwise immunologically healthy.

The chain employs TRBV10-1 and TRBJ2-2; no firm D call. The CDR3 is 12 amino acids. The V gene lost 5 bases and the J gene lost 4 bases, with 5 bases spanning the gap. CDR1 and CDR2 (germline): WNHNN, SYGVQD (reference sequence). In DNA, the CDR3 is TGCGCCAGCAGTAGGATCACCGGGGAGCTGTTTTTT. This sequence encodes CASSRITGELFF.

The rearrangement uses TRBV11-2 and TRBJ1-1, with D unresolved. The germline V gene encodes CDR1 SGHAT and CDR2 FQNNGV. Trimming cost V 0 bases and J 0 bases, with 14 bases left between them. The CDR3 totals 17 residues. CDR3 bases: TGTGCCAGCAGCTTAGATAGAGGCGGTTCCATGAACACTGAAGCTTTCTTT. Translated: CASSLDRGGSMNTEAFF.

Only one count was recorded for this clone. This sequence joins TRBV5-1 and TRBJ2-7; 12 nucleotides line up with TRBD2. Germline CDR1 reads SGHRS; CDR2 reads YFSETQ. V trimming: 4 bases; J trimming: 0 bases; junction bases outside the gene matches: 14. This CDR3 comprises 19 residues. The CDR3 nucleotides are TGCGCCAGCAGCGTGATGTCCCTACTAGCGGGAGGCCACTCCTACGAGCAGTACTTC. It translates to CASSVMSLLAGGHSYEQYF.

The V gene is TRBV10-3, the J gene TRBJ1-5, with 10 bases matching TRBD1. J lost 4 bases, V lost 0 bases, and 21 bases had no gene match. The CDR3 contains 22 residues. CDR1 and CDR2 from the germline V gene are ENHRY and SYGVKD. This CDR3 reads CAISESYPKRTGGLGRNQPQHF. DNA for the CDR3: TGTGCCATCAGTGAGTCGTACCCCAAGAGGACAGGGGGACTTGGGAGGAATCAGCCCCAGCATTTT.